The clone carrying this TCR beta chain was observed at least ten times. This sample is part of a study of T cells in Graves' hyperthyroidism and ophthalmopathy. RNA transcripts provided the source from which TCR beta CDR3 regions were amplified. An initial round of RT-PCR targeting the TCR CDR3 relied on the HTBI primer set. A single record per CDR3 protein comes from TCRdb applying MiXCR to the multiplex PCR reads. Of more than 500,000 distinct CDR3 sequences listed, 16% were seen once; the top ten hold 3.8%. J gave up 5 bases and V 1 base, and 4 bases lay outside the gene matches. The CDR3 sequence is 14 residues long. Germline V gives CDR1 SGHRS, CDR2 YFSETQ.

V and J are TRBV5-1 and TRBJ2-7; 9 nucleotides agree with TRBD1. Material for sequencing was blood. This TCR derives from a woman aged 25 to 39 with Graves' hyperthyroidism. In DNA form, the CDR3 reads TGCGCCAGCAGCTTGCTAAGGACAGGGGACGAGCAGTACTTC. As protein: CASSLLRTGDEQYF.